This T cell receptor beta chain was sequenced for a study of low-dose radiotherapy and immunotherapy resistance in tumors. Study details: The regimen for patients comprised intravenous nivolumab 240 mg every two weeks plus intravenous ipilimumab 1 mg/kg every six weeks. Patients' oral aspirin dose was 300 mg daily across four cycles from cycle 1 day 1.

The V gene's germline CDR1 is SGHVS and CDR2 FQNEAQ. Trimming stripped 2 bases from V and 6 bases from J, with 14 bases between. This CDR3 is built from 15 residues. TRAV and TRBV primers primed cDNA for both TCRalpha and TCRbeta. The TCRs were subjected to amplification over around 19 PCR cycles employing a constant-region primer in conjunction with a V-primer adapter. TCRdb processed the reads anew with MiXCR; each CDR3 protein has one entry. The profile shows under 15,000 distinct CDR3 sequences, more than 50% of them singletons. Every donor's regimen consisted of nivolumab, ipilimumab, aspirin, low-dose cyclophosphamide and low-dose radiotherapy.

The chain uses TRBV7-8 and TRBJ2-1, with D unresolved. The origin of this receptor is a human donor with advanced metastatic prostate, ovarian, gallbladder or colorectal cancer (not recorded which). This table probably holds off-target reads from a library built for another chain. As DNA, the CDR3 is TGTGCCAGCAGCTTAATCCGAGACCCAGGCAATGAGCAGTTCTTC. Translation: CASSLIRDPGNEQFF.